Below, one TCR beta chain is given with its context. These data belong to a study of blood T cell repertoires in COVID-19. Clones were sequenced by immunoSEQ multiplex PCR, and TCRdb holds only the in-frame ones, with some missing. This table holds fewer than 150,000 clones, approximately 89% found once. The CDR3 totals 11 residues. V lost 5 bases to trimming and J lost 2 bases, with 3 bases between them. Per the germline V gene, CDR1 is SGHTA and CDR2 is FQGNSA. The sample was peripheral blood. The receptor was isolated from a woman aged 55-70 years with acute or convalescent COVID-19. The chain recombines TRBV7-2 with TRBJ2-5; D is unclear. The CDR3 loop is CASSLQETQYF. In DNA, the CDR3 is TGTGCCAGCAGCCTTCAAGAGACCCAGTACTTC.